Here is one T cell receptor (beta chain) with its context. The data were taken from a study of technical replicates of blood from several donors. Clones were read by immunoSEQ multiplex PCR, and TCRdb kept only the in-frame ones, dropping some. The sample has about 8,700 clones; about nine tenths are singletons. The sample was PBMCs. This receptor was obtained from a human donor in good health.

The CDR3 region has the DNA TGTGCCAGCAGCTTGGAGAGCAATCAGCCCCAGCATTTT. Translation: CASSLESNQPQHF. This chain uses TRBV7-8 with TRBJ1-5; D unclear. V was shortened by 3 bases and J by 1 base, with 4 bases between the two germline ends. The CDR3 sequence is 13 residues long. CDR1 is SGHVS, CDR2 FQNEAQ, per germline.